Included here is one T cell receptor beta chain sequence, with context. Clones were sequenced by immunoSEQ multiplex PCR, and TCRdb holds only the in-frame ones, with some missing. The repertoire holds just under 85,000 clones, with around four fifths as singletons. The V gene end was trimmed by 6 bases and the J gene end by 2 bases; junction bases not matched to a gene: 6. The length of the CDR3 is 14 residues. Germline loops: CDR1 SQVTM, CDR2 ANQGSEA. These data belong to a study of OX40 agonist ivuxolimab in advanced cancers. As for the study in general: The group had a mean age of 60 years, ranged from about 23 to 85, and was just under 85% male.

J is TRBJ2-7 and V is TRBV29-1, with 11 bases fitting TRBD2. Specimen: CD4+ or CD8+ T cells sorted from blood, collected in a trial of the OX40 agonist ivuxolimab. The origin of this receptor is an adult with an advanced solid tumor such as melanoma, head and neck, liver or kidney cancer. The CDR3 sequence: CSVAPLAGAYEQYF. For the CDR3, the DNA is TGCAGCGTGGCTCCACTAGCGGGGGCCTACGAGCAGTACTTC.